Listed here is a single T cell receptor beta chain. Its specific antigen is unknown. No per-base quality is available; no much larger clone lies one base away. The data stem from a study of shared clonotypes between healthy human individuals (dated by TCRdb to the early 2020s). About the full investigation: A couple of women and a few men aged 18 to 49 years were included in the cohort. Per donor, three plates each were used for CD4 naive and CD4 memory, two for CD8 naive, and one for CD8 memory. Libraries were prepared and TCR repertoires were sequenced by different laboratories using diverse techniques, in order to increase sequencing depth and limit assay-specific biases. Each donor's leukapheresis produced roughly between about 0.8 and 10 billion PBMCs. The study deeply sequenced blood TCR repertoires of five healthy adults to estimate repertoire size and the extent of clonotype sharing between individuals.

Per the germline V gene, MGHRA is the CDR1 and YSYEKL is the CDR2. Inclusive of the bounding cysteine and phenylalanine, the CDR3 is 15 residues long. Only the CDR3 part of the read is kept: 45 bases, read in frame from the first base. V is shortened by 2 bases, J by 0 bases, and the region joining them spans 8 bases. Points the paper makes about the study in general: Even with the large sequencing depth, rarefaction of the sorted-subset datasets indicated that sequencing was incomplete. Pairwise subsampling led to the expectation that sequencing depth would affect the degree of clonotype sharing among donors. Compared with non-shared clonotypes, clonotypes shared by all four sorted-subset donors had higher generation probabilities. Across several donors, approximately 5% of naive CD4, around 3.3% of naive CD8, approximately 2.5% of memory CD4, and about 0.44% of memory CD8 clonotypes were shared. Sampling was restricted to blood, and TCR repertoires in tissues likely differ from the TCR repertoires found in blood. Estimated clonotype richness was generally larger for naive than for memory subsets. Because the study included only a small number of donors, the genetic and exposure-history diversity represented was limited.

For the CD8 naive samples, CD45RO-negative cells were positively selected for CCR7, yielding a CD45RA+CCR7+ population from which TemRA cells were excluded. Donors were healthy HIV-negative adults with no recently reported acute infections or vaccinations. Every donor was a Caucasian adult living in Nashville, Tennessee, USA. After blood collection by leukapheresis, PBMCs were isolated using Ficoll-Histopaque density gradient centrifugation and then cryopreserved in the vapor phase of liquid nitrogen. Purity and quantity of every magnetically sorted T cell population were checked by analytical flow cytometry. Genomic DNA was isolated from every sorted fraction and measured by UV absorbance on a Nanodrop 2000c. Using the deep immunoSEQ assay, TCR CDR3 regions were amplified from genomic DNA by multiplex PCR. Genomic DNA extracted from each cell subset was distributed evenly over all wells of several immunoSEQ 96-well plates, and each plate served as one replicate. For sorted subsets, 150 to 250 ng of genomic DNA, equivalent to roughly 33,000 T cell genomes, went into each replicate PCR. Purified libraries were measured with a Qubit 3.0 fluorometer, size-checked on a Bioanalyzer 2100, and measured again with the KAPA Library Quantification kit. Every immunoSEQ 96-well plate was sequenced on a separate single-read 150-cycle Illumina NextSeq 550 flow cell. Concerning the study's data processing: Because the immunoSEQ output included only junctional sequences and no quality scores, the filtering could not be the same as the filtering used for full-length reads. To assign V/J genes and CDR3, sequences were annotated using PyIR, a Python wrapper for IgBLAST v1.9, with IMGT germline references. Reads with weak V/J assignments (E-value above 1e-6), missing CDR3, stop codons, out-of-frame junctions, or ambiguous translated residues were removed. A V3J clonotype was defined by an identical inferred V gene, J gene, and CDR3 amino acid sequence. Percentage overlap between repertoires was calculated by dividing the number of shared unique clonotypes by the size of the smaller repertoire. Repertoire richness was assessed with RTK rarefaction, the Chao1 estimator, and Recon v2.1 estimates of unobserved clonotypes. Generation probabilities were computed with OLGA for all TCRbeta clonotypes obtained by the gDNA method from a few donors. TCRdb holds this immuneACCESS table with in-frame rearrangements only. Some clones are missing; in checked studies, unresolved V genes explain under half, and the rest has no known cause. Clone size and the V and J calls come from that table; the DNA yielded D and trimming. The sample table holds about 2 million clones, of which over 85% were seen once. Together, the top ten hold more than 0.95% of the sample.

The TCR was taken from a man between 18 and 35 years old in good health. The specimen sequenced was naive CD8+ T cells sorted from blood. This sample's cell subset or site label indicates: CD45RA+CCR7+. The sequence links TRBV4-1 to TRBJ2-1; the D gene is possibly TRBD1, with 6 bases matching. The CDR3 protein: CASSQTRGSYNEQFF. DNA sequence: TGCGCCAGCAGCCAAACCAGGGGCTCCTACAATGAGCAGTTCTTC.